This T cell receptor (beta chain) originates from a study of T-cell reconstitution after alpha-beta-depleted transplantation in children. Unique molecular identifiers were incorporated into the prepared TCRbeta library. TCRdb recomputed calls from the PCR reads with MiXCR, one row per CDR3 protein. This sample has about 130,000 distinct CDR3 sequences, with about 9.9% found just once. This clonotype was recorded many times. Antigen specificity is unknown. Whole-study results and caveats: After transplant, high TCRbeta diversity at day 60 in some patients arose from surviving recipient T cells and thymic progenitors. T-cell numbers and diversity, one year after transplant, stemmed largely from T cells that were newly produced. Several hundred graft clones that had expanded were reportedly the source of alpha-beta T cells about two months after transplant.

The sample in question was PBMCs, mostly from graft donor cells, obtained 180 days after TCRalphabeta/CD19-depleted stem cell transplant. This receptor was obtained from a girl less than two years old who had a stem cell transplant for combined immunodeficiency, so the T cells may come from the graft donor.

The DNA for the CDR3 is TGTGCCAGCAGTTTAAGAACTAGCGGGAACGGGGAGCTGTTTTTT. It encodes CASSLRTSGNGELFF. The genes are TRBV27 and TRBJ2-2, with 10 bases aligning to TRBD2. The CDR3 has 15 amino acids. Looked up from germline, CDR1 is MNHEY and CDR2 is SMNVEV (reference sequence). The V gene end was trimmed by 2 bases and the J gene end by 7 bases; junction bases not matched to a gene: 4.